The 24 T cell receptor beta chains presented below share a single source sample, sequenced in a study of blood T cell repertoires in COVID-19 (dated by TCRdb to 2019 to 2021). The method behind the library was the immunoSEQ multiplex PCR assay. Drawn from immuneACCESS, this table holds only the in-frame rearrangements with V and J called that TCRdb kept. Clones are partly lost; checked studies trace under half to an unresolved V gene and leave the rest unexplained. For this sample the table gives roughly 400,000 clones, of which 85% to 90% were detected only once. The biggest ten clones account for about 1.8% of the sample. Material for sequencing was PBMCs or T cells enriched from blood (not recorded which). The origin of the receptors is a woman aged 25 to 45 who had recovered from COVID-19.

The V and J genes are TRBV12-3 or TRBV12-4 and TRBJ2-2; TRBD2 is a possible D gene (6 bases). V was pared by 11 bases and J by 5 bases, with 9 bases between. CDR3 size: 11 residues. CDR3: CAGGVTGELFF. The CDR3 nucleotides read TGTGCCGGAGGGGTAACCGGGGAGCTGTTTTTT.

The genes are TRBV14 and TRBJ2-1; 8 nucleotides align to TRBD2. The CDR3 consists of 16 residues. Germline V lookup: CDR1 SGHDN, CDR2 FVKESK. Trimming at V came to 4 bases and at J to 6 bases, leaving 11 bases not matched to a gene. DNA of the CDR3: TGTGCCAGCAGCCCCCTTACAAGCGGGAGACTCAATGAGCAGTTCTTC. Residues: CASSPLTSGRLNEQFF.

V and J are TRBV19 and TRBJ1-1; 9 bases are shared with TRBD1. Germline CDR1 and CDR2: LNHDA and SQIVND (reference sequence). J was trimmed by 5 bases and V by 8 bases; bases with no gene match: 6. The CDR3 extends over 13 amino acids. The CDR3, as DNA: TGTGCCAGTGGGAACAGGGGGCGGACTGAAGCTTTCTTT. This translates into CASGNRGRTEAFF.

This chain joins TRBV10-3 and TRBJ1-6; TRBD1 aligns across 7 bases. This CDR3 spans 15 amino acids. The V and J ends lost 8 bases and 7 bases, in that order; junction bases with no gene match: 11. Germline V lookup: CDR1 ENHRY, CDR2 SYGVKD. CDR3 bases: TGTGCCATCCAACTGGACAGACAGGGAAATTCACCCCTCCACTTT. Its protein is CAIQLDRQGNSPLHF.

This clone has only one observation. V usage is TRBV28 and J usage is TRBJ1-1; possible D gene TRBD1, 5 bases. V was cut by 10 bases and J by 8 bases, with 14 bases left in between. This CDR3 region has 11 residues. Germline lookup yields CDR1 MDHEN and CDR2 SYDVKM. The CDR3 region is CATMEDREAFF. For the CDR3, the DNA is TGTGCCACGATGGAAGACAGAGAAGCTTTCTTT.

The chain recombines TRBV7-9 with TRBJ2-3, with 14 bases lining up with TRBD2. Germline values: CDR1 SEHNR, CDR2 FQNEAQ (reference sequence). The CDR3 is 17 amino acids. J was trimmed by 1 base and V by 3 bases; bases with no gene match: 3. The CDR3 spells CASSFPGLAGGTDTQYF. The CDR3 DNA follows: TGTGCCAGCAGCTTCCCGGGACTAGCGGGGGGCACAGATACGCAGTATTTT. Complete variable domain (other parts from reference TRBV7-9 and TRBJ2-3): DTGVSQNPRHKITKRGQNVTFRCDPISEHNRLYWYRQTLGQGPEFLTYFQNEAQLEKSRLLSDRFSAERPKGSFSTLEIQRTEQGDSAMYLCASSFPGLAGGTDTQYFGPGTRLTVL.

This clone has only one observation. V is TRBV9 and J is TRBJ1-2; D is ambiguous. CDR1 and CDR2 from the germline V gene are SGDLS and YYNGEE. Trimming removed 0 bases from V and 8 bases from J, with 11 bases in between. This CDR3 is 13 amino acids long. The CDR3 here is CASSVVSGLGYTF. For the CDR3, the DNA is TGTGCCAGCAGCGTAGTCTCAGGATTGGGCTACACCTTC.

The V and J genes are TRBV7-8 and TRBJ1-5; no reliable D call. The CDR3 extends over 16 amino acids. Germline lookup yields CDR1 SGHVS and CDR2 FQNEAQ. V was clipped by 5 bases and J by 6 bases, with 20 bases between them. The DNA for the CDR3 is TGTGCCAGCAGCAGTATAAAAGCCGCAAGTAGTCAGCCCCAGCATTTT. Translated, it gives CASSSIKAASSQPQHF. Based on the CDR3 plus reference TRBV7-8 and TRBJ1-5, the full variable domain is GAGVSQSPRYKVAKRGQDVALRCDPISGHVSLFWYQQALGQGPEFLTYFQNEAQLDKSGLPSDRFFAERPEGSVSTLKIQRTQQEDSAVYLCASSSIKAASSQPQHFGDGTRLSIL.

This chain links TRBV9 with TRBJ2-2; 8 positions match TRBD1. After removal of 0 bases from V and 6 bases from J, the junction contained 10 bases not matched to a gene. Looked up from germline, CDR1 is SGDLS and CDR2 is YYNGEE. The CDR3 extends over 17 amino acids. The CDR3 sequence: CASSVVWTGTDPGELFF. CDR3 DNA sequence: TGTGCCAGCAGCGTAGTTTGGACAGGGACCGACCCCGGGGAGCTGTTTTTT.

V usage is TRBV11-2 and J usage is TRBJ2-5; 7 nucleotides agree with TRBD2. CDR3 length: 15 amino acids. Germline V lookup: CDR1 SGHAT, CDR2 FQNNGV. With V trimmed by 4 bases and J by 3 bases, 8 bases remained unmatched. This CDR3 reads CASSSSRAGEETQYF. In DNA form, the CDR3 reads TGTGCCAGCAGCTCCTCCCGCGCGGGGGAAGAGACCCAGTACTTC.

V and J are TRBV28 and TRBJ2-5; the D is unclear. The CDR3 covers 11 residues. Trimming removed 8 bases at V and 7 bases at J, with 11 bases between. Germline CDR1 is MDHEN and CDR2 is SYDVKM. In DNA form, the CDR3 reads TGTGCCAGCCGAAGCGTTCGGACCCAGTACTTC. This codes for CASRSVRTQYF.

This chain joins TRBV7-2 and TRBJ2-1, with 8 nucleotides matching TRBD2. V gave up 5 bases and J gave up 10 bases; unmatched junction bases: 13. The CDR3 is 15 residues long. Germline loops: CDR1 SGHTA, CDR2 FQGNSA. The CDR3 DNA reads TGTGCCAGCAGCCGGGACCCGGGAGGGGGGGCCGAGCAGTTCTTC. It yields the protein CASSRDPGGGAEQFF.

The rearrangement links TRBV10-1 to TRBJ2-7, with TRBD1 matching 11 bases. V trimming: 3 bases; J trimming: 3 bases; junction bases outside the gene matches: 4. The V gene's germline CDR1 is WNHNN and CDR2 SYGVQD (reference sequence). This CDR3 has 15 residues. The CDR3: CASSEPGQGVYEQYF. The CDR3 DNA reads as TGCGCCAGCAGTGAACCGGGACAGGGGGTCTACGAGCAGTACTTC.

This chain joins TRBV28 and TRBJ1-5, with TRBD1 matching 10 bases. The CDR3 has 17 residues. V shed 5 bases and J 2 bases; nucleotides not matched to a gene: 9. Germline V gives CDR1 MDHEN, CDR2 SYDVKM. The chain's CDR3 is CASSSRQGAFRNQPQHF. CDR3 DNA sequence: TGTGCCAGCAGTAGCCGACAGGGGGCGTTTCGCAATCAGCCCCAGCATTTT.

This rearrangement joins TRBV6-5 to TRBJ1-6; D unresolved. The CDR3 spans 12 residues. V was cut by 6 bases and J by 3 bases, with 3 bases left in between. Per the germline V gene, CDR1 is MNHEY and CDR2 is SVGAGI. CDR3 amino acids: CASSFYNSPLHF. The CDR3 DNA sequence: TGTGCCAGCAGCTTCTATAATTCACCCCTCCACTTT.

V gene TRBV5-1 combines with J gene TRBJ2-5; 8 bases match TRBD1. CDR1 SGHRS and CDR2 YFSETQ come from the germline V gene. Trimming took 4 bases from V and 5 from J; bases not matched to a gene: 7. This CDR3 is built from 14 residues. Written as DNA, the CDR3 is TGCGCCAGCAGCCACCAGGGGGCGCGGGAGACCCAGTACTTC. This sequence encodes CASSHQGARETQYF.

The chain couples TRBV27 to TRBJ2-5, with 11 bases identical to TRBD1. Germline V gene lookup returns CDR1 MNHEY and CDR2 SMNVEV (reference sequence). The V and J ends lost 4 bases and 4 bases, in that order; junction bases with no gene match: 2. The CDR3 has 14 amino acids. The CDR3 sequence: CASSWTGGPETQYF. In DNA, the CDR3 is TGTGCCAGCAGTTGGACAGGGGGCCCAGAGACCCAGTACTTC.

The genes are TRBV19 and TRBJ1-2, with D possibly matching TRBD1 (5 bases). This CDR3 is 15 amino acids long. Germline lookup yields CDR1 LNHDA and CDR2 SQIVND (reference sequence). The V gene lost 8 bases and the J gene lost 0 bases, with 16 bases spanning the gap. The CDR3 bases are TGTGCCAGTTCGGTTGGGCAGGGCACTAACTATGGCTACACCTTC. This encodes CASSVGQGTNYGYTF.

V usage is TRBV10-3 and J usage is TRBJ1-2, with a tentative D call TRBD1 (5 bases). Germline CDR1 ENHRY, CDR2 SYGVKD. CDR3 size: 14 residues. Trimming took 5 bases from V and 6 from J, leaving 16 bases between them. The CDR3 region is CAISPFGGINGYTF. CDR3 bases: TGTGCCATCAGTCCCTTTGGGGGGATTAATGGCTACACCTTC.

The rearrangement links TRBV4-1 to TRBJ2-3, with 7 bases identical to TRBD1. The CDR3 contains 16 residues. The J segment lost 3 bases and the V segment lost 0 bases, leaving 6 bases of the junction unmatched. The germline V gene has CDR1 MGHRA and CDR2 YSYEKL. The chain's CDR3 is CASSQEGTAMTDTQYF. The CDR3 region has the DNA TGCGCCAGCAGCCAAGAAGGGACAGCCATGACAGATACGCAGTATTTT.

The J gene is TRBJ2-1, the V gene TRBV7-3, with 9 bases fitting TRBD2. The trim removed 4 bases at V and 8 bases at J, leaving 6 bases unmatched. The CDR3 extends over 14 amino acids. Germline V gene data show CDR1 as SGHTA and CDR2 as FQGTGA. The CDR3 region is CASSSLAGDDEQFF. CDR3 coding DNA: TGTGCCAGCAGCTCGTTAGCGGGAGACGATGAGCAGTTCTTC.

The chain employs TRBV12-5 and TRBJ2-3; D unresolved. CDR3 length: 14 amino acids. Trimming pared 3 bases from V and 2 bases from J, leaving 9 bases between. The germline CDR1 and CDR2 sequences are LGHNT and FRNRAP. The CDR3 spells CASGFSSPTDTQYF. CDR3 nucleotide sequence: TGTGCTAGTGGTTTCAGTAGCCCCACAGATACGCAGTATTTT.

This sequence joins TRBV18 and TRBJ1-2; the D is unclear. Trimming shortened V by 2 bases and J by 6 bases, and 4 bases separated the two germline ends. The CDR3 is 11 residues long. Germline V gene data show CDR1 as KGHSH and CDR2 as LQKENI. The CDR3 sequence is CASSPADGYTF. The CDR3 DNA sequence: TGTGCCAGCTCACCAGCAGATGGCTACACCTTC.

This clone has at least ten counts. CDR3 DNA sequence: TGTGCCAGCACCCTCATCGGGACAGGAGCCGGGGAGCTGTTTTTT. Amino acid sequence: CASTLIGTGAGELFF. J is TRBJ2-2 and V is TRBV28, with 8 bases matching TRBD1. The CDR3 sequence is 15 residues long. The trim removed 7 bases at V and 6 bases at J, leaving 10 bases unmatched. Germline V lookup: CDR1 MDHEN, CDR2 SYDVKM.